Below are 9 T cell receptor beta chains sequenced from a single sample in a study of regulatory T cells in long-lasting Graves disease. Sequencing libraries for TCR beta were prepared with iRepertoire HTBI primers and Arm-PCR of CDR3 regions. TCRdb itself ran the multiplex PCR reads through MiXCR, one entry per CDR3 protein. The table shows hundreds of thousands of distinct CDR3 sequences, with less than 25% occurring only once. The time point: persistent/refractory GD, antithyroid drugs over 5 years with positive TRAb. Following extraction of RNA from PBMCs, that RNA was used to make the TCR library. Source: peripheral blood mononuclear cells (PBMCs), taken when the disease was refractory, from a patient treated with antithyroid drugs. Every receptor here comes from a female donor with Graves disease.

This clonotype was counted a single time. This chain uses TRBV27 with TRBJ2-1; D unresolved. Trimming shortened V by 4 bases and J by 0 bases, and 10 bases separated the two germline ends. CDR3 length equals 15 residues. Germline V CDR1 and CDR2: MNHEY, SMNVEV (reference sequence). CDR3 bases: TGTGCCAGCAGTTCTATTAGAAGCTCCTACAATGAGCAGTTCTTC. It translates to CASSSIRSSYNEQFF.

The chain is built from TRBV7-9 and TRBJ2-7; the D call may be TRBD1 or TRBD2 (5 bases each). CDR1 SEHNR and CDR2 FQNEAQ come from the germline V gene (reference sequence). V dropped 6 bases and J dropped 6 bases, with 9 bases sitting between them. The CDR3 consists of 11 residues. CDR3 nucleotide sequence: TGTGCCAGCAGGAGGGGAAGCGAGCAGTACTTC. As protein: CASRRGSEQYF.

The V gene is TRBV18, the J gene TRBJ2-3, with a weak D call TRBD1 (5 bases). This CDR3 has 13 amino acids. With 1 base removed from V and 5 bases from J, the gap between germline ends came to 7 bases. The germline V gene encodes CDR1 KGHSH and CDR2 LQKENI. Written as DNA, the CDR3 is TGTGCCAGCTCACCACGACAGCTAGATACGCAGTATTTT. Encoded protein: CASSPRQLDTQYF.

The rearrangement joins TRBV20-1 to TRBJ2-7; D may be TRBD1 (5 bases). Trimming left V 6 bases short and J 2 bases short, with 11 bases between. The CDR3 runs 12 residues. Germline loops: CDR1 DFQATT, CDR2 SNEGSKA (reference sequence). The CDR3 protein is CSAQPGTYEQYF. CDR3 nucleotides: TGCAGTGCGCAACCAGGGACCTACGAGCAGTACTTC.

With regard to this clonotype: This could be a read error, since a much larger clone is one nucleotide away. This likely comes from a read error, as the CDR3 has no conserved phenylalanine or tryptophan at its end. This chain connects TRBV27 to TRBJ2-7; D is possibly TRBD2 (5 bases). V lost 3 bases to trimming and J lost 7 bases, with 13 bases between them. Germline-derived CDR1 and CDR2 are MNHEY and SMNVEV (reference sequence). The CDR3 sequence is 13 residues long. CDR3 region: CASSFVGVREQYL. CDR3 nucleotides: TGTGCCAGCAGTTTTGTCGGGGTGCGGGAGCAGTACCTC.

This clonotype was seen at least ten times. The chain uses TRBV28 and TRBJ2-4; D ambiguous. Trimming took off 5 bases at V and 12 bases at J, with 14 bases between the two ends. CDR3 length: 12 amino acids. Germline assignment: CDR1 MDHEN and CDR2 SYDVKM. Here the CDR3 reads CASSLFPGSQYF. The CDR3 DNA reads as TGTGCCAGCAGTCTCTTCCCCGGCTCTCAGTACTTC.

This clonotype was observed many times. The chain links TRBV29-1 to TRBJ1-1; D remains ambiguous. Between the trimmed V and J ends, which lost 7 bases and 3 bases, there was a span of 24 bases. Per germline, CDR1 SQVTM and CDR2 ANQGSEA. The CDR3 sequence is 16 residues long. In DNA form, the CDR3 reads TGCAGCGCCGCCGTGGGAGGAGGCGACCAGTACACTGAAGCTTTCTTT. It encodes CSAAVGGGDQYTEAFF. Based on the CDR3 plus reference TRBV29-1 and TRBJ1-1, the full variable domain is SAVISQKPSRDICQRGTSLTIQCQVDSQVTMMFWYRQQPGQSLTLIATANQGSEATYESGFVIDKFPISRPNLTFSTLTVSNMSPEDSSIYLCSAAVGGGDQYTEAFFGQGTRLTVV.

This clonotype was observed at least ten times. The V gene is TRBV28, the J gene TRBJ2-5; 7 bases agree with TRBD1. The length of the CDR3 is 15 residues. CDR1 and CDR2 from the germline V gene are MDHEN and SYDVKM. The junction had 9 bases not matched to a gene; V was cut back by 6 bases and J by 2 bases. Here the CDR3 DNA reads TGTGCCAGCAGCCGTGGACAGGTCCGGCAAGAGACCCAGTACTTC. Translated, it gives CASSRGQVRQETQYF.

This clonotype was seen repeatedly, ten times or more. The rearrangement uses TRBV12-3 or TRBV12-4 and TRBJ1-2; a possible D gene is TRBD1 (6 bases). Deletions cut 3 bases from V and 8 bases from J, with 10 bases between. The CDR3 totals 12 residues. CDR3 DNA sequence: TGTGCCAGCAGTTTCAACAGGGAGGGCTACACCTTC. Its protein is CASSFNREGYTF.